This T cell receptor beta chain derives from a study of T cells in Graves' hyperthyroidism and ophthalmopathy. The study, taken as a whole, reports: Most expanded thyroid clonotypes above 0.001 recurred in blood.

The TCR beta CDR3 regions underwent amplification using RNA transcripts as the source. Primed by the HTBI set, a first-round RT-PCR was run on the TCR CDR3. TCRdb reprocessed the multiplex PCR reads via MiXCR and lists one record per CDR3 protein. The table includes about 500,000 distinct CDR3 sequences, around an eighth detected once. On this clonotype: Its matching antigen is unknown.

Pregnant or lactating patients were excluded, as were those with uncontrolled infection or other autoimmune disease. Thyroid ultrasound, orbital computed tomography, clinical symptoms, and serum thyroxine and TRAb underpinned diagnoses. This TCR was sampled from a woman under 30 with Graves' hyperthyroidism. The sequencing input was blood.

The CDR3 region has the DNA TGTGCCACCCGGGACTCAAGCACAGATACGCAGTATTTT. Amino acids: CATRDSSTDTQYF. This rearrangement joins TRBV10-3 to TRBJ2-3, with D perhaps TRBD2 (6 bases). The CDR3 loop spans 13 amino acids. Germline CDR1 reads ENHRY; CDR2 reads SYGVKD. The germline V and J ends were trimmed by 10 bases and 0 bases, with 11 bases remaining between them.